This TCR beta chain appears in the sequencing data of a study of T cells in Graves' hyperthyroidism and ophthalmopathy (dated by TCRdb to 2018 to 2020). About the study as a whole: Peripheral blood samples were taken at initial diagnosis, before any treatment was given. The paper reports TCR Vbeta CDR3 sequencing of roughly 140 peripheral blood samples: 43 ophthalmopathy, around 80 hyperthyroidism and approximately 17 progressor patients. TCR V-J signatures able to tell the groups apart were searched for in a discovery cohort of 95 to 100 patients, of whom over 40 had Graves' ophthalmopathy and 55 to 65 had stable Graves' hyperthyroidism. Once sampling was done, hyperthyroidism patients were given methimazole at a starting dose of 30 mg daily, whereas ophthalmopathy patients were given high-dose intravenous methylprednisolone. The 75 to 100 discovery patients were randomly divided into training and test sets at a 7:3 ratio. Prospective prediction of ophthalmopathy was tested in an independent validation cohort consisting of 18 to 20 hyperthyroidism patients and more than 15 patients who later progressed to ophthalmopathy. In addition, the study compared T-cell repertoires in thyroid tissue and in blood from about 6 Graves' hyperthyroidism patients.

A patient counted as having stable Graves' hyperthyroidism if no progression to ophthalmopathy occurred over 18 months of follow-up. The hyperthyroidism patients were between 18 and 65 years old and newly diagnosed, with a disease duration of less than 2 months. Exclusion was applied to patients with uncontrolled infections, other autoimmune diseases, pregnancy or lactation. Diagnoses were established on the basis of clinical symptoms, serum thyroxine and TRAb, thyroid ultrasound, and orbital computed tomography. Ficoll-Paque density gradient centrifugation was used to isolate PBMCs from about 9.4 ml of fresh peripheral blood. Total RNA was extracted with Trizol reagent, and quality was checked on an Agilent 2100 Bioanalyzer. Remarks on this clonotype: The antigen this receptor binds is unknown. No much larger clone exists at a distance of one base, and base qualities are not known.

Broader findings and caveats from the paper: No statistical method was used to fix the sample size in advance, and group allocation was not hidden from the investigators. In validation, the model predicted progression to ophthalmopathy a median of about 6 months before onset, with about 67% sensitivity and roughly 77% specificity. Most expanded thyroid clonotypes (frequency above 0.001) were also detected in blood, suggesting blood repertoires may reflect thyroid immune responses. In cross-validation, a model built on a 13 V-J signature told ophthalmopathy apart from stable hyperthyroidism with 85% to 90% sensitivity and approximately 84% specificity, and in testing the same model reached 80%/75%.

TCR beta CDR3 regions were amplified from RNA transcripts. The TCR CDR3 was subjected to a first round of RT-PCR using the HTBI primer set and the Qiagen OneStep RT-PCR kit. Libraries were constructed in a second round of multiplex PCR, after which size selection and purification were carried out. Paired-end sequencing of the libraries was performed with 100 bp reads on an Illumina HiSeq2000. The study's processing was this. SOAPnuke was used to process the raw data, with reads discarded if the reads contained adapters or uncalled bases, had a mean Phred below 15, or lacked an exact constant-primer or identifier match. High-quality paired reads were merged using COPE v1.2.5, and each unique nucleotide sequence was defined as a clonotype. MiTCR v1.1 was used to align the clonotypes against IMGT TRBV, TRBD and TRBJ reference segments. Analysis was restricted to V-J combinations with a frequency above 0.0001, which covered roughly 99% of repertoires. The TCS score was defined as the ratio of F50 (clonal expansion) to E x V (chaos), calculated using BLOSUM62-based TCRdist between CDR3 peptides within each V-J. Welch's t-statistics and random forest reduced just over 500 V-J features to 10 to 15, which were used in a naive Bayes classifier (R e1071). TCRdb handled the public reads itself, with Q25 trimming in fastp and clone calling in MiXCR, and kept productive beta chains. CDR3 protein duplicates are merged, each entry listing the most common genes and DNA. TCRdb, not the authors, supplied the V and J calls. Recorded for this sample are about 560,000 distinct CDR3 sequences; over 15% of them occurred a single time. Jointly, the top ten make up around a sixth of the sample.

The sequence came from a woman in her late teens or twenties with Graves' hyperthyroidism. The sequencing input was blood.

The CDR3 in this case is CASSPQGNNEQFF. In nucleotides, the sequence is TGTGCCAGCAGTCCACAGGGTAACAATGAGCAGTTCTTC. Here the chain combines TRBV5-6 and TRBJ2-1; the D segment could be TRBD1, given 6 matching bases. V lost 5 bases and J lost 5 bases; the stretch between them is 11 bases long. The CDR3 runs 13 residues from the cysteine to the phenylalanine. Of all the DNA, just the CDR3 is kept, 39 bases in frame from base 1. CDR1 and CDR2 are drawn from the germline V gene: SGHDT, YYEEEE.